This T cell receptor beta chain was obtained from a study of shared clonotypes between healthy human individuals. This table comes from immunoSEQ multiplex PCR, and its TCRdb copy is limited to in-frame clones, with some not included. This sample yields more than 1 million clones, of which approximately 80% are seen a single time; 0.5% to 0.6% belongs to the top ten. This clone was detected only a few times. Recent acute infections and vaccinations were absent in the healthy HIV-negative adult donors. CDR1 is SGHTA, CDR2 FQGTGA, per germline. This CDR3 is 15 amino acids long. V was clipped by 5 bases and J by 8 bases, with 19 bases between them.

The rearrangement links TRBV7-3 to TRBJ2-1; a possible D gene is TRBD2 (6 bases). Sequences were obtained from memory CD4+ T cells from PBMCs. Subset denoted: CD45RA-negative fraction. This clonotype was obtained from a man younger than 30 in good health. Some clones in this sample may be carry-over from other donors' samples. The CDR3 loop is CASSPSLANFHEQFF. DNA for the CDR3: TGTGCCAGCAGCCCCAGTCTAGCGAATTTCCATGAGCAGTTCTTC.